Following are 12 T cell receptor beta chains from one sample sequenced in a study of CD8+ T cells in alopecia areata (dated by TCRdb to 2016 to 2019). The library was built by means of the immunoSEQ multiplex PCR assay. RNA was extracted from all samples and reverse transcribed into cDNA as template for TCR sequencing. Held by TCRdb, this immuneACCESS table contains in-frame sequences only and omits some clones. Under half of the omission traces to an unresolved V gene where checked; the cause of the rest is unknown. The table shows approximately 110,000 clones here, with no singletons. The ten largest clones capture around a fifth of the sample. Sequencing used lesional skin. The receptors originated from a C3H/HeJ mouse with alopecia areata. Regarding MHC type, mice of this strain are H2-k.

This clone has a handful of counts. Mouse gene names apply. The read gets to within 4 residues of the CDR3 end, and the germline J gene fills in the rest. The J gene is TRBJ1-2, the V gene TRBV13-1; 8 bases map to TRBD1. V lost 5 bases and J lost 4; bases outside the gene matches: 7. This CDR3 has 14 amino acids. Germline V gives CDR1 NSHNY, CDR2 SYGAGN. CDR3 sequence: CASSPRGQGSDYTF. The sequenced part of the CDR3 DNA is TGTGCCAGCAGCCCCAGGGGGCAGGGCTCC.

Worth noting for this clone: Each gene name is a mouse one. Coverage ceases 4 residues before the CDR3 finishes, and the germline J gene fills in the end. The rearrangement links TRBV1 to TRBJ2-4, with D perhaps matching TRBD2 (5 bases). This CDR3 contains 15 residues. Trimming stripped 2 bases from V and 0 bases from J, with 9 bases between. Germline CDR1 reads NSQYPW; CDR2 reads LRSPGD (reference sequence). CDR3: CTCSATGLSQNTLYF. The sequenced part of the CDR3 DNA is TGCACCTGCAGTGCAACTGGTCTTAGTCAAAAC.

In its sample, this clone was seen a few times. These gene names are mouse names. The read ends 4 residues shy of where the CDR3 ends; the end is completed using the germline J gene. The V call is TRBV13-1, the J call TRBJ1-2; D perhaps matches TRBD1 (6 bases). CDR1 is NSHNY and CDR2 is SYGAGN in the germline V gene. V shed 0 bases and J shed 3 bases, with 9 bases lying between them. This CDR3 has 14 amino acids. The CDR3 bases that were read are TGTGCCAGCAGTGATGAGGCAGGGGACTCC. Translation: CASSDEAGDS. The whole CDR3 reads CASSDEAGDSDYTF.

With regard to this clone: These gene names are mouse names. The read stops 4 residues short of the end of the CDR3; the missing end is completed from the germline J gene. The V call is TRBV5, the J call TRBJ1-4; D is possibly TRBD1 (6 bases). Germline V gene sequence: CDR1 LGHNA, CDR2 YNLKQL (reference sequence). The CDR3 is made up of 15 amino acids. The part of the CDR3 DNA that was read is TGTGCCAGCAGCCAAGGGGACTGGGGGGCCGAA. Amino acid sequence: CASSQGDWGAE. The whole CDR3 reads CASSQGDWGAERLFF.

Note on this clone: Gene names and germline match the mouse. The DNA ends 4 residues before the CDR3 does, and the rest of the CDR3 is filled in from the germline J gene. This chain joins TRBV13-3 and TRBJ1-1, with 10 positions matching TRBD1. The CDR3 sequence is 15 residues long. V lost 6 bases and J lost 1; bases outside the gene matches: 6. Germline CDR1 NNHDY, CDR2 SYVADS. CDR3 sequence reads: CASTPDRGKNTEVFF. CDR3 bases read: TGTGCCAGCACCCCGGACAGGGGGAAAAACACA.

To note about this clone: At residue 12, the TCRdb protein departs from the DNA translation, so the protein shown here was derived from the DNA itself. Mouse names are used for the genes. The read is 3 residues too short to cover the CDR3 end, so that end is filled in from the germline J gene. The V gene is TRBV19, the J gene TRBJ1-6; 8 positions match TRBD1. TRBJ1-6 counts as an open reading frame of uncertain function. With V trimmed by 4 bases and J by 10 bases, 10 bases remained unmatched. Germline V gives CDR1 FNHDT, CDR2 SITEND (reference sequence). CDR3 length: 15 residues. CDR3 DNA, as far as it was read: TGTGCCAGCAGTCCCTCCTCAGGGGGCCGATCGCCC. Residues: CASSPSSGGRSP. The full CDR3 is CASSPSSGGRSPLYF.

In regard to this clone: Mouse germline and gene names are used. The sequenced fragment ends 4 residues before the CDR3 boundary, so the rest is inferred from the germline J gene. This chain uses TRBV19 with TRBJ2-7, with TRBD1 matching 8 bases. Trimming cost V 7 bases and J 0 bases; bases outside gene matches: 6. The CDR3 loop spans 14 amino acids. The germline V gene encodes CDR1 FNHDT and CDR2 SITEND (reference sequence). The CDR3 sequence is CASADRASSYEQYF. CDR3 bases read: TGTGCCAGCGCGGACAGGGCTAGCTCCTAT.

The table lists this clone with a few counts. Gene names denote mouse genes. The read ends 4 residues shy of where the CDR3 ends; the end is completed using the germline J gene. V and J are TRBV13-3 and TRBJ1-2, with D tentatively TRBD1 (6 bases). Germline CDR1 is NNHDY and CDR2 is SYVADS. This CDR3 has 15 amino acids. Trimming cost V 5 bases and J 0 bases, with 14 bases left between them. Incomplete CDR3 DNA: TGTGCCAGCAGCCCCACAGGGAATGCAAACTCC. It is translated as CASSPTGNANS. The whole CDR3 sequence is CASSPTGNANSDYTF.

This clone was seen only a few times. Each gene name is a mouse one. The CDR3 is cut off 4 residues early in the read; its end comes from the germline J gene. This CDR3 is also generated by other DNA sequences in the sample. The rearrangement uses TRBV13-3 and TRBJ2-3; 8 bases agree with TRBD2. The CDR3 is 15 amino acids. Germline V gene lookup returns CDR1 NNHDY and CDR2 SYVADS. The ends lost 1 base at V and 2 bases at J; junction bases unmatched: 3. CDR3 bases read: TGTGCCAGCAGTGATTCCTGGGGGGATGCAGAA. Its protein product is CASSDSWGDAE. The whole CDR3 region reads CASSDSWGDAETLYF.

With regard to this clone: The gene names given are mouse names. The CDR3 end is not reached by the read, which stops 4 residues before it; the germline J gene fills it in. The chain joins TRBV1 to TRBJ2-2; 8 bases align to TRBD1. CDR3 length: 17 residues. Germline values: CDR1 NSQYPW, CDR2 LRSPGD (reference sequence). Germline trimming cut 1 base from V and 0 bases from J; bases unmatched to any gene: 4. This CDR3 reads CTCSAGGQGANTGQLYF. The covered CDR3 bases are TGCACCTGCAGTGCAGGCGGACAGGGAGCAAACACCGGG.

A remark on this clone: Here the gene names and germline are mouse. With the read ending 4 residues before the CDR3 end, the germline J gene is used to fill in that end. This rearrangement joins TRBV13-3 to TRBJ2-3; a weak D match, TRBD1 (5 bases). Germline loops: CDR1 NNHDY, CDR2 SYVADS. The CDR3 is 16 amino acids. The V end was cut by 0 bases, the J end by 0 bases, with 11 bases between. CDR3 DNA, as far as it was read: TGTGCCAGCAGTGATGGGCAGGGCCCTAGTGCAGAA. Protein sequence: CASSDGQGPSAE. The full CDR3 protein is CASSDGQGPSAETLYF.

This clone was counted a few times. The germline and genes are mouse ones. The CDR3 region is CASSPLRDWGTSYEQYF. CDR3 DNA (partial): TGTGCAAGCAGCCCCCTCCGGGACTGGGGGACCTCCTAT. The chain combines TRBV16 with TRBJ2-7, with TRBD2 matching over 11 bases. The sequence runs out 4 residues before the end of the CDR3; the remainder is reconstructed from the germline J gene. The CDR3 is 17 residues long. Germline-derived CDR1 and CDR2 are SGHSA and FRNQAP. V was clipped by 5 bases and J by 0 bases; unmatched bases: 9.